The 31 T cell receptor beta chains below all came from one sample that was sequenced in a study of T cells after yellow fever vaccination. MiXCR was run by TCRdb on the 5' RACE reads, yielding one entry per CDR3 protein. This table holds some 350,000 distinct CDR3 sequences, 3% to 4.5% found once. Here the sequenced sample was PBMCs, taken 5 days after the yellow fever booster vaccination. These receptors came from a man between 18 and 29 years old who received the YFV17D yellow fever vaccine.

On this clonotype itself: This may come from a read error, since a much larger clone is one base off. The V gene is TRBV12-3 or TRBV12-4, the J gene TRBJ2-3; 10 positions match TRBD2. The V and J ends lost 8 bases and 2 bases, in that order; junction bases with no gene match: 4. The CDR3 has 14 residues. The CDR3 sequence is CASRSGGYTDTQYF. CDR3 sequence (DNA): TGTGCCAGCCGTAGCGGGGGGTACACAGATACGCAGTATTTT.

The chain carries TRBV4-1 and TRBJ1-2; 7 bases fit TRBD1. The ends lost 3 bases at V and 6 bases at J; junction bases unmatched: 7. This CDR3 is 14 amino acids long. In germline, CDR1 is MGHRA, CDR2 YSYEKL. The CDR3 bases are TGCGCCAGCAGCCATGACGACAGGGCAAATGGCTACACCTTC. This sequence encodes CASSHDDRANGYTF.

V and J are TRBV3-1 and TRBJ1-5; no clear D. From germline, CDR1 is LGHDT and CDR2 YNNKEL (reference sequence). The V end was cut by 2 bases, the J end by 4 bases, with 6 bases between. This CDR3 comprises 13 residues. The CDR3 region has the DNA TGTGCCAGCAGCCAAATCCCAAATCAGCCCCAGCATTTT. Protein: CASSQIPNQPQHF.

V gene TRBV20-1 combines with J gene TRBJ2-2, with 9 bases aligning to TRBD2. Germline V gene lookup returns CDR1 DFQATT and CDR2 SNEGSKA (reference sequence). V lost 0 bases to trimming and J lost 6 bases; unmatched junction nucleotides: 5. This CDR3 has 15 amino acids. Here the CDR3 reads CSARDRRGGPGELFF. For the CDR3, the DNA is TGCAGTGCTAGAGATCGGCGGGGGGGTCCCGGGGAGCTGTTTTTT.

This clonotype was found many times. CDR3 DNA: TGCAGTGCTAGAGATGAGACCCAGTACTTC. This codes for CSARDETQYF. The V gene is TRBV20-1, the J gene TRBJ2-5; D ambiguous. In germline, CDR1 is DFQATT, CDR2 SNEGSKA (reference sequence). V shed 0 bases and J shed 5 bases, with 1 base lying between them. CDR3 length: 10 residues.

This clonotype was counted only a few times. The V and J genes are TRBV4-2 and TRBJ2-3, with D maybe TRBD2 (5 bases). The CDR3 is 13 residues long. The V gene's germline CDR1 is LGHNA and CDR2 YNFKEQ. Trimming stripped 1 base from V and 11 bases from J, with 13 bases between. In DNA form, the CDR3 reads TGTGCCAGCAGCCAAGTCGTCGGGGTAGAGCAGTATTTT. This encodes CASSQVVGVEQYF.

This clonotype appeared a few times. This sequence joins TRBV20-1 and TRBJ1-5, with a weak D call TRBD1 (5 bases). Per the germline V gene, CDR1 is DFQATT and CDR2 is SNEGSKA (reference sequence). CDR3 size: 14 residues. V was shortened by 3 bases and J by 5 bases, with 14 bases between the two germline ends. CDR3 DNA: TGCAGTGCTAGGACCGGGACCCGCGATCAGCCCCAGCATTTT. Translation gives CSARTGTRDQPQHF.

The sample holds a few counts of this clonotype. The V gene is TRBV6-6, the J gene TRBJ2-6, with D maybe TRBD1 (6 bases). CDR1 is MNHNY, CDR2 SVGAGI, per germline (reference sequence). Trimming removed 11 bases from V and 2 bases from J, with 16 bases in between. The CDR3 covers 15 residues. The CDR3, as DNA: TGTGCCTGTAGGACAGACCTAGCTGGGGCCAACGTCCTGACTTTC. Its translation is CACRTDLAGANVLTF.

About this clonotype: A much more abundant neighbour one base away suggests this may be a read error. The chain carries TRBV7-2 and TRBJ2-3; D gene uncertain. The germline CDR1 and CDR2 sequences are SGHTA and FQGNSA. This CDR3 spans 12 amino acids. The germline V and J ends were trimmed by 1 base and 9 bases, with 8 bases remaining between them. The CDR3, as DNA: TGTGCCAGCAGCTTAGAAGCCCAAACGCAGTATTTT. It encodes CASSLEAQTQYF.

The chain recombines TRBV2 with TRBJ2-7; 10 bases fit TRBD2. The CDR3 consists of 14 residues. Losses at the gene ends were 4 bases for V and 7 bases for J; bases not matched to a gene: 7. The germline V gene has CDR1 SNHLY and CDR2 FYNNEI. The DNA for the CDR3 is TGTGCCAGCAGTGTGGCAGCGGGGGGGCAGGAGCAGTACTTC. It specifies CASSVAAGGQEQYF.

This clonotype was seen a handful of times. The chain recombines TRBV15 with TRBJ2-2; D ambiguous. Per germline, CDR1 LNHNV and CDR2 YYDKDF (reference sequence). The CDR3 contains 15 residues. V was clipped by 0 bases and J by 3 bases, with 8 bases between them. The CDR3 coding sequence is TGTGCCACCAGCAGAGAAAATAGTTACACCGGGGAGCTGTTTTTT. Residues: CATSRENSYTGELFF.

Ten or more counts support this clonotype. The chain couples TRBV25-1 to TRBJ2-1; no clear D. The length of the CDR3 is 15 residues. Germline V lookup: CDR1 MGHDK, CDR2 SYGVNS. The V and J ends lost 5 bases and 8 bases respectively, with 19 bases between them. This chain's CDR3 is CASSMRLTPADEQFF. CDR3 DNA: TGTGCCAGCAGTATGAGACTTACCCCGGCGGATGAGCAGTTCTTC.

The J gene is TRBJ2-3, the V gene TRBV7-3; possible D gene TRBD1, 6 bases. The ends were cut back, 10 bases at V and 0 bases at J, with 11 bases in the middle. The CDR3 runs to 13 residues. Germline V lookup: CDR1 SGHTA, CDR2 FQGTGA. The CDR3 spells CATGDSSTDTQYF. The CDR3 DNA sequence: TGTGCCACAGGGGATTCTAGCACAGATACGCAGTATTTT.

The rearrangement uses TRBV19 and TRBJ2-3, with D maybe TRBD1 (6 bases). The CDR3 covers 12 residues. Trimming took 5 bases from V and 7 from J, leaving 10 bases between them. Germline V gene data show CDR1 as LNHDA and CDR2 as SQIVND (reference sequence). CDR3 amino acids: CASSGTGNTQYF. The CDR3 DNA sequence: TGTGCCAGTAGTGGCACAGGGAATACGCAGTATTTT.

This rearrangement joins TRBV6-5 to TRBJ1-1; D gene uncertain. The ends were cut back, 4 bases at V and 4 bases at J, with 13 bases in the middle. This CDR3 contains 14 residues. Germline values: CDR1 MNHEY, CDR2 SVGAGI. CDR3 region: CASSLGGLGTEAFF. The CDR3 coding sequence is TGTGCCAGCAGTTTGGGAGGGCTGGGCACTGAAGCTTTCTTT.

This clonotype was detected ten times or more. The chain couples TRBV20-1 to TRBJ2-7; no definite D call. The CDR3 loop spans 13 amino acids. In germline, CDR1 is DFQATT, CDR2 SNEGSKA (reference sequence). V was trimmed by 6 bases and J by 0 bases, leaving 12 bases between them. The CDR3: CSAMVGLSYEQYF. CDR3 in DNA: TGCAGTGCAATGGTGGGTCTCTCCTACGAGCAGTACTTC.

This clonotype was seen at least ten times. The chain employs TRBV3-1 and TRBJ2-3, with TRBD1 matching 12 bases. The CDR3 is 18 residues long. Germline-derived CDR1 and CDR2 are LGHDT and YNNKEL (reference sequence). Losses at the gene ends were 4 bases for V and 4 bases for J; bases not matched to a gene: 12. CDR3 region: CASSPRDRGHLDADTQYF. CDR3 sequence (DNA): TGTGCCAGCAGCCCCCGGGACAGGGGGCATCTGGACGCAGATACGCAGTATTTT.

There are many counts of this clonotype. The genes are TRBV20-1 and TRBJ1-5; D may be TRBD1 (5 bases). CDR1 is DFQATT, CDR2 SNEGSKA, per germline (reference sequence). This CDR3 comprises 11 residues. V gave up 4 bases and J gave up 7 bases, with 8 bases separating them. DNA of the CDR3: TGCAGTGCTACAGGGCCCCAGCCCCAGCATTTT. It yields the protein CSATGPQPQHF.

This clonotype was recorded at least ten times. V is TRBV7-7 and J is TRBJ2-3, with 12 bases that match TRBD1. CDR3 length: 15 amino acids. In germline, CDR1 is SSHAT, CDR2 FNYEAQ (reference sequence). V lost 1 base and J lost 7; bases outside the gene matches: 3. CDR3 protein: CASSLEGTGGHTQYF. The CDR3 bases are TGTGCCAGCAGCTTAGAAGGGACAGGGGGCCATACGCAGTATTTT.

This clonotype came up many times. The chain couples TRBV2 to TRBJ2-3, with D possibly matching TRBD2 (6 bases). Per germline, CDR1 SNHLY and CDR2 FYNNEI. There are 12 residues in the CDR3. V shed 8 bases and J shed 0 bases, with 6 bases lying between them. This chain's CDR3 is CASGGSTDTQYF. The CDR3 coding sequence is TGTGCCAGCGGGGGGAGCACAGATACGCAGTATTTT.

The rearrangement uses TRBV6-2 or TRBV6-3 and TRBJ2-3; 7 positions agree with TRBD2. The CDR3 runs to 17 residues. V dropped 2 bases and J dropped 5; count of bases not matched to a gene: 13. CDR1 is MNHEY, CDR2 SVGEGT, per germline. The CDR3 sequence is CASSYPFPGGREDTQYF. The CDR3 DNA reads as TGTGCCAGCAGTTACCCCTTTCCGGGGGGTCGTGAAGATACGCAGTATTTT.

The CDR3 sequence is CASSQPRGFTGELFF. CDR3 DNA sequence: TGCGCCAGCAGCCAACCGAGGGGGTTCACCGGGGAGCTGTTTTTT. V gene TRBV4-1 combines with J gene TRBJ2-2, with a weak D call TRBD1 (6 bases). The CDR3 contains 15 residues. Germline CDR1 is MGHRA and CDR2 is YSYEKL. V lost 2 bases, J lost 4 bases, and 11 bases lay in between.

This clonotype was seen at least ten times. The rearrangement joins TRBV6-5 to TRBJ1-6, with D unclear. V was trimmed by 0 bases and J by 13 bases, leaving 16 bases between them. This CDR3 region has 15 residues. Germline V gene data show CDR1 as MNHEY and CDR2 as SVGAGI. CDR3 in amino acids: CASSYSSGHKGPLHF. The CDR3, as DNA: TGTGCCAGCAGTTACTCGTCTGGGCACAAAGGGCCCCTCCACTTT.

This clonotype showed up just a few times. This rearrangement joins TRBV18 to TRBJ1-6; D is uncertain. CDR1 and CDR2 (germline): KGHSH, LQKENI. This CDR3 is built from 15 residues. The germline V and J ends were trimmed by 0 bases and 10 bases, with 13 bases remaining between them. The CDR3 is CASSPPGSAESPLHF. The CDR3 coding sequence is TGTGCCAGCTCACCACCGGGATCGGCGGAATCACCCCTCCACTTT.

This clonotype was detected many times. V and J are TRBV5-1 and TRBJ2-2; D gene uncertain. The germline V and J ends were trimmed by 2 bases and 5 bases, with 7 bases remaining between them. The V gene's germline CDR1 is SGHRS and CDR2 YFSETQ. CDR3 size: 13 residues. CDR3: CASSFPATGELFF. For the CDR3, the DNA is TGCGCCAGCAGCTTCCCAGCGACCGGGGAGCTGTTTTTT.

The chain has TRBV27 and TRBJ2-2, with D tentatively TRBD2 (5 bases). From germline, CDR1 is MNHEY and CDR2 SMNVEV (reference sequence). The CDR3 has 15 amino acids. The V gene lost 6 bases and the J gene lost 3 bases, with 14 bases spanning the gap. The CDR3 coding sequence is TGTGCCAGCAGCCAGCTAGCTCGACACACCGGGGAGCTGTTTTTT. As protein: CASSQLARHTGELFF.

This chain uses TRBV20-1 with TRBJ1-1; D remains ambiguous. V lost 0 bases, J lost 1 base, and 15 bases lay in between. The CDR3 is 16 amino acids. CDR1 is DFQATT, CDR2 SNEGSKA, per germline (reference sequence). Here the CDR3 DNA reads TGCAGTGCTAGAGATCTTCAAGGCAAGTGGAACACTGAAGCTTTCTTT. Its protein is CSARDLQGKWNTEAFF.

The V gene is TRBV10-3, the J gene TRBJ2-7; possibly TRBD1 or TRBD2 for D (6 bases each). Germline assignment: CDR1 ENHRY and CDR2 SYGVKD. Trimming removed 3 bases at V and 4 bases at J, with 16 bases between. This CDR3 contains 15 residues. Here the CDR3 reads CAISEQGLVVYEQYF. The CDR3 DNA reads as TGTGCCATCAGTGAACAGGGACTCGTAGTTTACGAGCAGTACTTC.

The chain uses TRBV2 and TRBJ2-7; D not certain. CDR3 length: 12 amino acids. The V gene lost 3 bases and the J gene lost 3 bases, with 6 bases spanning the gap. In germline, CDR1 is SNHLY, CDR2 FYNNEI. Written as DNA, the CDR3 is TGTGCCAGCAGTGACATTCGCTACGAGCAGTACTTC. It translates to CASSDIRYEQYF.

This clonotype was seen more than once but under ten times. J is TRBJ1-1 and V is TRBV7-9; 9 nucleotides line up with TRBD1. V gave up 4 bases and J gave up 3 bases; unmatched junction bases: 6. CDR1 is SEHNR and CDR2 is FQNEAQ in the germline V gene (reference sequence). The length of the CDR3 is 15 residues. The CDR3: CASSYRRDRDTEAFF. In DNA, the CDR3 is TGTGCCAGCAGCTACCGCCGGGACAGGGACACTGAAGCTTTCTTT.

The chain combines TRBV5-6 with TRBJ2-3; maybe TRBD2 (6 bases). This CDR3 has 15 amino acids. V dropped 4 bases and J dropped 4 bases, with 16 bases sitting between them. In germline, CDR1 is SGHDT, CDR2 YYEEEE. The CDR3 sequence is CASSGTTSLADTQYF. The CDR3 DNA follows: TGTGCCAGCAGCGGGACGACTAGTTTGGCAGATACGCAGTATTTT.